The 32 T cell receptor beta chains below were found in one sample sequenced in a study of monozygotic twins with inflammatory bowel disease (dated by TCRdb to between 2018 and 2020). The method behind the library was 5' RACE. Data came from an Illumina HiSeq 2500. Based on TCRdb reprocessing of the reads, there is one entry per CDR3 protein sequence, and DNA is missing. The table for this sample lists around 450,000 distinct CDR3 sequences. Approximately 2.4% of the sample comes from the top ten. The sample was blood. The receptor source for this set is a human donor with ulcerative colitis or Crohn's disease, or a healthy co-twin of an affected twin (not recorded which).

V is TRBV6-1 and J is TRBJ2-5. The CDR3 sequence is 14 residues long. From germline, CDR1 is MNHNS and CDR2 SASEGT. CDR3 sequence: CASSRDMDLATQYF.

The CDR3 region is CAWSVIPGSLHF. This chain connects TRBV30 to TRBJ1-5; TCRdb's D gene call, TRBD1, goes unchecked for lack of DNA. The CDR3 spans 12 residues. The germline V gene has CDR1 GTSNPN and CDR2 SVGIG (reference sequence).

J is TRBJ1-4 and V is TRBV4-1; TCRdb gives TRBD1 as the D gene, but with no DNA this cannot be confirmed. This CDR3 comprises 15 residues. CDR1 is MGHRA and CDR2 is YSYEKL in the germline V gene. The CDR3 protein is CASSQEEGSNEKLFF.

The chain's CDR3 is CASMIGMNTEAFF. The chain joins TRBV7-9 to TRBJ1-1. CDR3 size: 13 residues. Germline V gene sequence: CDR1 SEHNR, CDR2 FQNEAQ (reference sequence).

The genes are TRBV19 and TRBJ2-6; TCRdb's D call, TRBD2, is unchecked because there is no DNA. The CDR3 loop spans 16 amino acids. Germline assignment: CDR1 LNHDA and CDR2 SQIVND (reference sequence). CDR3 amino acids: CASSIQAHSGANVLTF.

V is TRBV28 and J is TRBJ1-4; the D call of TRBD1 rests on TCRdb alone, since no DNA is present to check it. Germline-derived CDR1 and CDR2 are MDHEN and SYDVKM. The CDR3 loop spans 14 amino acids. The CDR3 loop is CASRKGGVNEKLFF.

This chain uses TRBV7-2 with TRBJ1-5. Germline values: CDR1 SGHTA, CDR2 FQGNSA. This CDR3 has 13 residues. The CDR3 sequence is CASSSSFNQPQHF.

The chain combines TRBV20-1 with TRBJ2-5; the TCRdb call, TRBD2, lacks DNA for checking. CDR3 length: 14 residues. The V gene's germline CDR1 is DFQATT and CDR2 SNEGSKA (reference sequence). The CDR3 protein is CSAMTSGDGETQYF.

The rearrangement links TRBV20-1 to TRBJ1-1; TCRdb's assignment of TRBD1 cannot be checked, as there is no DNA. The germline V gene has CDR1 DFQATT and CDR2 SNEGSKA (reference sequence). The CDR3 is made up of 14 amino acids. CDR3 region: CSASKGTGGTEAFF.

The V call is TRBV5-4, the J call TRBJ1-1; TCRdb's D call of TRBD1 is untestable without DNA. Germline loops: CDR1 SGHNT, CDR2 YYREEE (reference sequence). The CDR3 length is 14 residues. The CDR3 protein is CASSLDGTPTEAFF.

The rearrangement uses TRBV7-2 and TRBJ1-2; TCRdb names TRBD1, which stays unverified in the absence of DNA. From germline, CDR1 is SGHTA and CDR2 FQGNSA. The CDR3 totals 15 residues. The CDR3 sequence: CASSVEQGFLKGYTF. The full variable domain, with the rest looked up from reference TRBV7-2 and TRBJ1-2, is GAGVSQSPSNKVTEKGKDVELRCDPISGHTALYWYRQSLGQGLEFLIYFQGNSAPDKSGLPSDRFSAERTGGSVSTLTIQRTQQEDSAVYLCASSVEQGFLKGYTFGSGTRLTVV.

The rearrangement joins TRBV30 to TRBJ2-1; as DNA is missing, the TRBD1 call by TCRdb cannot be tested. CDR1 and CDR2 from the germline V gene are GTSNPN and SVGIG (reference sequence). The CDR3 is 15 residues long. CDR3 sequence reads: CAWISDSLVYNEQFF.

This chain joins TRBV5-1 and TRBJ2-3; TCRdb selects TRBD1, and the lack of DNA leaves this call unchecked. The CDR3 has 16 amino acids. Germline CDR1 and CDR2: SGHRS and YFSETQ. The CDR3 region is CASSLTPGGEVDTQYF.

The CDR3 region is CASSPAVAVATNEKLFF. The J gene is TRBJ1-4, the V gene TRBV7-9. The CDR3 runs 17 residues. Germline V gene data show CDR1 as SEHNR and CDR2 as FQNEAQ (reference sequence).

V usage is TRBV7-8 and J usage is TRBJ2-5. The germline V gene has CDR1 SGHVS and CDR2 FQNEAQ. The CDR3 spans 17 residues. CDR3 sequence: CASSLLSTFAAEETQYF.

The chain couples TRBV4-1 to TRBJ1-6. This CDR3 comprises 14 residues. Per the germline V gene, CDR1 is MGHRA and CDR2 is YSYEKL. The CDR3: CASSHPSYNSPLHF.

This chain connects TRBV20-1 to TRBJ2-1; TCRdb selects TRBD2, and the lack of DNA leaves this call unchecked. CDR1 is DFQATT, CDR2 SNEGSKA, per germline (reference sequence). CDR3 length: 12 amino acids. CDR3 loop: CSASPAGYEQFF.

The chain uses TRBV6-1 and TRBJ2-1. Per the germline V gene, CDR1 is MNHNS and CDR2 is SASEGT. There are 14 residues in the CDR3. CDR3 region: CASSERQNRGEQFF.

The chain joins TRBV4-3 to TRBJ2-3; the D gene TCRdb calls, TRBD1, cannot be checked with no DNA. There are 18 residues in the CDR3. Germline V gene data show CDR1 as LGHNA and CDR2 as YSLEER. CDR3 amino acids: CASSRSAQPGQPAGTQYF.

The chain joins TRBV20-1 to TRBJ2-1. CDR3 length equals 16 residues. CDR1 and CDR2 (germline): DFQATT, SNEGSKA (reference sequence). The CDR3 here is CSALTIDSSSYNEQFF.

This chain connects TRBV6-2 or TRBV6-3 to TRBJ2-1; TCRdb calls TRBD2, which cannot be checked without DNA. CDR3 length: 17 residues. Germline V CDR1 and CDR2: MNHEY, SVGEGT. CDR3 sequence: CASSSRILAVFYNEQFF.

CDR3 residues: CASSSAIDSLVYNEQFF. J is TRBJ2-1 and V is TRBV7-2; there is no DNA to check the TCRdb D call of TRBD1. There are 17 residues in the CDR3. Germline V CDR1 and CDR2: SGHTA, FQGNSA.

The J gene is TRBJ1-1, the V gene TRBV4-3. Per the germline V gene, CDR1 is LGHNA and CDR2 is YSLEER. This CDR3 has 15 amino acids. The CDR3 loop is CASSQDLDGRTEAFF.

V and J are TRBV11-3 and TRBJ2-2. The CDR3 length is 13 residues. Germline V lookup: CDR1 SGHNT, CDR2 YENEEA. The CDR3 here is CASSLLWAGELFF.

The chain uses TRBV5-4 and TRBJ1-6; absent DNA, TCRdb's TRBD1 call cannot be checked. This CDR3 is built from 15 residues. Per the germline V gene, CDR1 is SGHNT and CDR2 is YYREEE (reference sequence). CDR3 residues: CASREQVGYNSPLHF.

The gene calls are TRBV12-3 or TRBV12-4 and TRBJ1-1. The CDR3 has 13 residues. This CDR3 is CASSLRLSAEAFF.

The V gene is TRBV4-3, the J gene TRBJ1-1. Germline values: CDR1 LGHNA, CDR2 YSLEER. The CDR3 covers 14 residues. The CDR3 spells CASSQDRGLSEAFF.

This rearrangement joins TRBV7-4 to TRBJ2-7. Germline V gene sequence: CDR1 SGHVT, CDR2 SQSDAQ. The CDR3 length is 16 residues. CDR3 sequence: CASSLVRGGNPYEQYF. Drawing the rest from reference TRBV7-4 and TRBJ2-7, the complete variable domain is GAGVSQSPRYKVAKRGRDVALRCDSISGHVTLYWYRQTLGQGSEVLTYSQSDAQRDKSGRPSGRFSAERPERSVSTLKIQRTEQGDSAVYLCASSLVRGGNPYEQYFGPGTRLTVT.

This sequence joins TRBV2 and TRBJ2-1; no DNA is available, so the TRBD2 call from TCRdb remains unchecked. The CDR3 extends over 15 amino acids. CDR1 is SNHLY, CDR2 FYNNEI, per germline. The CDR3 spells CASSGVGGSSHEQFF.

V and J are TRBV27 and TRBJ2-6; TCRdb names TRBD1, which stays unverified in the absence of DNA. The CDR3 is 17 residues long. The germline V gene has CDR1 MNHEY and CDR2 SMNVEV (reference sequence). CDR3 residues: CASNPQGRISGANVLTF.

This chain connects TRBV24-1 to TRBJ2-5; there is no DNA to check the TCRdb D call of TRBD2. The germline CDR1 and CDR2 sequences are KGHDR and SFDVKD. The CDR3 is made up of 13 amino acids. This CDR3 reads CATSPRGQETQYF.

The V call is TRBV28, the J call TRBJ2-1; TCRdb outputs TRBD1, but without DNA this stays unchecked. The CDR3 covers 15 residues. CDR1 and CDR2 from the germline V gene are MDHEN and SYDVKM. CDR3 loop: CASRENRGAYNEQFF. The full variable domain, rest sourced from reference TRBV28 and TRBJ2-1, is DVKVTQSSRYLVKRTGEKVFLECVQDMDHENMFWYRQDPGLGLRLIYFSYDVKMKEKGDIPEGYSVSREKKERFSLILESASTNQTSMYLCASRENRGAYNEQFFGPGTRLTVL.